The rows below give T cell receptor beta chains drawn from one sample of a study of T cell responses to AZD1222 COVID-19 vaccine. Clones were sequenced by immunoSEQ multiplex PCR, and TCRdb holds only the in-frame ones, with some missing. The table records some 64,000 clones, roughly 89% of them present only once. The sequenced sample was peripheral blood, obtained on day 0 of AZD1222 vaccination. All receptors come from an adult in good health. Each CDR3 is given with its conserved first and last residue. A D gene is named only where the DNA matches it firmly. Rows may omit the clone size; those that give it use once, few, many or a size class.

CDR3 protein,CDR3 DNA,D gene,V gene,J gene,CDR3 length,clone size
CASSLEGQGEIF,TGTGCCAGCAGCCTGGAAGGACAGGGCGAGATCTTT,TRBD1,TRBV4-2,TRBJ1-1,12,.
CASRSGDYQPQHF,TGTGCCAGTAGATCAGGGGACTATCAGCCCCAGCATTTT,.,TRBV19,TRBJ1-5,13,once
CASSLGTGGEQPQHF,TGCGCCAGCAGCTTGGGGACAGGGGGTGAACAGCCCCAGCATTTT,TRBD1,TRBV5-1,TRBJ1-5,15,.
CAWTPGGTEAFF,TGTGCCTGGACCCCGGGGGGCACTGAAGCTTTCTTT,.,TRBV30,TRBJ1-1,12,.
CASSPPGRNTEAFF,TGTGCCAGCTCACCCCCGGGGAGGAACACTGAAGCTTTCTTT,.,TRBV18,TRBJ1-1,14,.
CASSAYRGGTGELFF,TGTGCCAGCAGCGCATACAGGGGGGGCACCGGGGAGCTGTTTTTT,.,TRBV7-9,TRBJ2-2,15,once
CASRAAGQVSYEQYF,TGTGCCAGTAGGGCGGCGGGACAGGTCTCCTACGAGCAGTACTTC,TRBD1,TRBV19,TRBJ2-7,15,.
CASSWPDSYEQYF,TGTGCCAGCAGTTGGCCAGACTCCTACGAGCAGTACTTC,.,TRBV2,TRBJ2-7,13,.
CSATSPREQYF,TGCAGTGCTACGAGTCCGAGAGAGCAGTACTTC,.,TRBV20-1,TRBJ2-7,11,medium-sized
CASSLSSGGPEDTQYF,TGTGCCAGCAGTTTATCTAGCGGGGGGCCGGAGGATACGCAGTATTTT,TRBD2,TRBV28,TRBJ2-3,16,.
CASSRDVNTEAFF,TGTGCCAGCAGTCGGGACGTTAACACTGAAGCTTTCTTT,.,TRBV6-6,TRBJ1-1,13,once
CASSSDRGGSPLHF,TGTGCCAGCAGTTCCGACAGGGGGGGATCACCCCTCCACTTT,TRBD1,TRBV6-5,TRBJ1-6,14,.
CASSYSRGVNASTDTQYF,TGTGCCAGCAGTTACTCAAGGGGGGTGAACGCTAGCACAGATACGCAGTATTTT,.,TRBV6-2/TRBV6-3,TRBJ2-3,18,once
CASSLGQTNGYTF,TGTGCCAGCAGCTTAGGACAGACTAATGGCTACACCTTC,.,TRBV7-2,TRBJ1-2,13,.
CASRGDQSPLHF,TGTGCCAGCAGGGGGGATCAATCACCCCTCCACTTT,.,TRBV7-2,TRBJ1-6,12,.
CASAQGVGTGIGYTF,TGTGCCAGCGCGCAAGGGGTCGGGACAGGGATCGGCTACACCTTC,TRBD1,TRBV10-3,TRBJ1-2,15,.
CASSDVTSGANVLTF,TGTGCCAGCAGTGATGTGACCTCTGGGGCCAACGTCCTGACTTTC,.,TRBV25-1,TRBJ2-6,15,.
CASSFSGEETQYF,TGTGCCAGCAGCTTTAGCGGGGAAGAGACCCAGTACTTC,TRBD2,TRBV5-5,TRBJ2-5,13,.
CASSSVAGDSDTQYF,TGTGCCAGCAGTTCCGTAGCGGGGGATTCAGATACGCAGTATTTT,TRBD2,TRBV27,TRBJ2-3,15,.
CATSREPRAEEKLFF,TGTGCCACCAGCAGAGAGCCCAGGGCGGAGGAAAAACTGTTTTTT,.,TRBV15,TRBJ1-4,15,.
CAWSGGGAYEQYF,TGTGCCTGGAGCGGAGGGGGCGCTTACGAGCAGTACTTC,.,TRBV30,TRBJ2-7,13,.
CASSTEPLGASSYNEQFF,TGTGCCAGCAGCACGGAACCGCTAGGGGCAAGCTCCTACAATGAGCAGTTCTTC,.,TRBV5-6,TRBJ2-1,18,.
CASSPWDGPYEQYF,TGTGCCAGCAGTCCATGGGACGGACCCTACGAGCAGTACTTC,.,TRBV28,TRBJ2-7,14,.
CATRTGQNTGELFF,TGTGCCACCCGAACCGGGCAAAACACCGGGGAGCTGTTTTTT,.,TRBV2,TRBJ2-2,14,once
CASSEVFSGYREDPEAFF,TGTGCCAGCAGTGAAGTATTTTCAGGTTACAGGGAGGACCCTGAAGCTTTCTTT,.,TRBV2,TRBJ1-1,18,.
CASSQDSGCGSWGNIQYF,TGTGCCAGCAGCCAAGATAGTGGTTGCGGCAGTTGGGGGAACATTCAGTACTTC,.,TRBV3-1/TRBV3-2,TRBJ2-4,18,.
CASSQSTGENGETQYF,TGCGCCAGCAGTCAATCGACCGGGGAAAACGGGGAGACCCAGTACTTC,.,TRBV23-1,TRBJ2-5,16,.
CASSHKLTELNTEAFF,TGCGCCAGCAGCCATAAATTAACAGAATTGAACACTGAAGCTTTCTTT,.,TRBV4-3,TRBJ1-1,16,.
CASSWIRTRAEAFF,TGTGCCAGCAGCTGGATCCGGACCCGGGCTGAAGCTTTCTTT,.,TRBV5-8,TRBJ1-1,14,.
CASSPGGRGYF,TGTGCCAGCAGTCCGGGAGGTCGGGGGTATTTT,TRBD2,TRBV12-3/TRBV12-4,TRBJ2-3,11,.
CASSWESAGYNEQFF,TGTGCCAGCAGCTGGGAGTCGGCGGGCTACAATGAGCAGTTCTTC,.,TRBV7-2,TRBJ2-1,15,.
CASSTMTFGNTIYF,TGTGCCAGCAGTACCATGACTTTTGGAAACACCATATATTTT,.,TRBV28,TRBJ1-3,14,.